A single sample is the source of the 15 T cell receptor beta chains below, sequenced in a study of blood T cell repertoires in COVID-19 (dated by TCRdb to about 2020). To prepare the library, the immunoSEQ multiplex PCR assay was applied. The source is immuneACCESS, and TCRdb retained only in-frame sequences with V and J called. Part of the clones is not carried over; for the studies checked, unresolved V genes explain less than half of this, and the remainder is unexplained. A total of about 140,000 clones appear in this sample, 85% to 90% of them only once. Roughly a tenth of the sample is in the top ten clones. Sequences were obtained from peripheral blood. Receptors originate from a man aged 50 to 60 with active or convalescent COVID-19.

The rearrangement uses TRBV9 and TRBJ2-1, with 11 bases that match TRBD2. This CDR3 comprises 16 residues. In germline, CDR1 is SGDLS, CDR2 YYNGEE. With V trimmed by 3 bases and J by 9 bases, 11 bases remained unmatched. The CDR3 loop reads CASSGGTSGPSSEQFF. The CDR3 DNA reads TGTGCCAGCAGCGGCGGGACTAGCGGACCATCCAGTGAGCAGTTCTTC.

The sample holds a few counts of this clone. The CDR3 DNA follows: TGTGCCAGCAGTTACTCTCGGACAGCGAACACTGAAGCTTTCTTT. Translation gives CASSYSRTANTEAFF. V gene TRBV6-5 combines with J gene TRBJ1-1, with a tentative D call TRBD1 (6 bases). The CDR3 has 15 residues. Germline lookup yields CDR1 MNHEY and CDR2 SVGAGI. Trimming cost V 0 bases and J 1 base, with 9 bases left between them.

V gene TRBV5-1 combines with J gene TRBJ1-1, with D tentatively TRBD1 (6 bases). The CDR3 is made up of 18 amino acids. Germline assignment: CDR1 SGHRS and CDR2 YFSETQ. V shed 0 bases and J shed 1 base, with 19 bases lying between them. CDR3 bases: TGCGCCAGCAGCTTGGAAAGACCAGGGGCTGGAGGGAACACTGAAGCTTTCTTT. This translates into CASSLERPGAGGNTEAFF.

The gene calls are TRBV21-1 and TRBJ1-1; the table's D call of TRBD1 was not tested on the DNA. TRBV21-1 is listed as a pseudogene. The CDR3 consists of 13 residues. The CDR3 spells CASSCIGRGEAFF. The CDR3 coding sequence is TGTGCCAGCAGCTGTATAGGCAGGGGTGAAGCTTTCTTT.

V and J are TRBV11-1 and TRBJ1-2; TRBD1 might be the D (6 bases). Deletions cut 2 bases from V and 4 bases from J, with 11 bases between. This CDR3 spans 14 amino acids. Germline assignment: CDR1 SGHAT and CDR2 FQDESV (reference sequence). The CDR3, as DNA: TGTGCCAGCAGCTTATTCAGAGGGGGCTATGGCTACACCTTC. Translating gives CASSLFRGGYGYTF.

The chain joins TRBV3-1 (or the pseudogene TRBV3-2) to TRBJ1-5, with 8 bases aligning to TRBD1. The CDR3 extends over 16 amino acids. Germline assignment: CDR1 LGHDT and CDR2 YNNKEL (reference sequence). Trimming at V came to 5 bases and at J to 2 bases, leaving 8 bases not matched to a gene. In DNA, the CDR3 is TGTGCCAGCAGCGGTCCAGGGGGCTTCGGCAATCAGCCCCAGCATTTT. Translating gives CASSGPGGFGNQPQHF.

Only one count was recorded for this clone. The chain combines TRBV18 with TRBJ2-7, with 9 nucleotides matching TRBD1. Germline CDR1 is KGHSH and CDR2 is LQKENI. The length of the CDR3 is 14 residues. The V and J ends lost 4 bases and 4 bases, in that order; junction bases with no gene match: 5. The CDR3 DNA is TGTGCCAGCTCACTCCCGGGACAGGGATACGAGCAGTACTTC. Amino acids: CASSLPGQGYEQYF.

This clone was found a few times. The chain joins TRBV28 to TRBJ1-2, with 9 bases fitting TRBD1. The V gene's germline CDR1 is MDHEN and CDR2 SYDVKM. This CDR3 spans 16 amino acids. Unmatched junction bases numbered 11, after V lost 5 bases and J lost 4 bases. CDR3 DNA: TGTGCCAGCAGTCTACCGGGACAGGGATCTGGCTATGGCTACACCTTC. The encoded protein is CASSLPGQGSGYGYTF.

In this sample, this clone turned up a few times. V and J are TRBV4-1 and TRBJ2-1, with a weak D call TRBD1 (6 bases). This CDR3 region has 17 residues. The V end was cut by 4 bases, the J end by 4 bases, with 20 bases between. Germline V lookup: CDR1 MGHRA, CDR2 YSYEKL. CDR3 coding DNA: TGCGCCAGCAGCCGGGCAGGGGTTTCTCTCCGATACAATGAGCAGTTCTTC. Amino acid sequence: CASSRAGVSLRYNEQFF.

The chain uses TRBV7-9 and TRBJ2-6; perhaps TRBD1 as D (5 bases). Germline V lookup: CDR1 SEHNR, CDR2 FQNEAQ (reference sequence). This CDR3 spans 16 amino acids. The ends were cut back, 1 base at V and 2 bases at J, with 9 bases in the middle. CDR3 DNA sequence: TGTGCCAGCAGCTTAGTACTGGGGCCTGGGGCCAACGTCCTGACTTTC. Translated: CASSLVLGPGANVLTF.

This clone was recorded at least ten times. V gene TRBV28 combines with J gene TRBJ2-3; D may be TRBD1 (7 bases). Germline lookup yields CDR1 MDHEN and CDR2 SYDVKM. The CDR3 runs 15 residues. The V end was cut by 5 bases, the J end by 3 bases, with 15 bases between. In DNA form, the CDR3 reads TGTGCCAGCAGTCAGGGGGGACCACCAACAGATACGCAGTATTTT. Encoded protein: CASSQGGPPTDTQYF. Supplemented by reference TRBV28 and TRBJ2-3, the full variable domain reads DVKVTQSSRYLVKRTGEKVFLECVQDMDHENMFWYRQDPGLGLRLIYFSYDVKMKEKGDIPEGYSVSREKKERFSLILESASTNQTSMYLCASSQGGPPTDTQYFGPGTRLTVL.

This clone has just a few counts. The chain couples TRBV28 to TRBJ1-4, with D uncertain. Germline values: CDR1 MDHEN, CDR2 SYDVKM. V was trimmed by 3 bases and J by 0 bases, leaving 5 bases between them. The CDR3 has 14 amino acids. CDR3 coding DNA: TGTGCCAGCAGTTTGATAGCAACTAATGAAAAACTGTTTTTT. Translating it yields CASSLIATNEKLFF. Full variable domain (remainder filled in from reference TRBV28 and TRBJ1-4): DVKVTQSSRYLVKRTGEKVFLECVQDMDHENMFWYRQDPGLGLRLIYFSYDVKMKEKGDIPEGYSVSREKKERFSLILESASTNQTSMYLCASSLIATNEKLFFGSGTQLSVL.

For the CDR3, the DNA is TGTGCCAGCAGTTTAGTGGGTTTGGGGGGGTTAGAAGGCTACACCTTC. Protein: CASSLVGLGGLEGYTF. The chain combines TRBV28 with TRBJ1-2, with D tentatively TRBD1 (5 bases). Trimming removed 2 bases from V and 8 bases from J, with 21 bases in between. This CDR3 is built from 16 residues. Looked up from germline, CDR1 is MDHEN and CDR2 is SYDVKM.

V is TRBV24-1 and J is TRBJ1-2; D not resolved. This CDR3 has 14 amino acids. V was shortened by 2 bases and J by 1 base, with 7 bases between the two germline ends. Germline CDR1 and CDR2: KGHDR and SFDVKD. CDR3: CATSDSSINYGYTF. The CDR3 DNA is TGTGCCACCAGTGATTCGAGCATTAACTATGGCTACACCTTC.

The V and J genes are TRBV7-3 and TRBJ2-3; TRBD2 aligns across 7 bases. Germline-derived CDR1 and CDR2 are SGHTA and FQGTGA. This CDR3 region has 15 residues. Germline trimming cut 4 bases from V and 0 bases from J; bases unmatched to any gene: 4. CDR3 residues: CASSYSGVSTDTQYF. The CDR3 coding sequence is TGTGCCAGCAGCTACAGCGGGGTTAGCACAGATACGCAGTATTTT.